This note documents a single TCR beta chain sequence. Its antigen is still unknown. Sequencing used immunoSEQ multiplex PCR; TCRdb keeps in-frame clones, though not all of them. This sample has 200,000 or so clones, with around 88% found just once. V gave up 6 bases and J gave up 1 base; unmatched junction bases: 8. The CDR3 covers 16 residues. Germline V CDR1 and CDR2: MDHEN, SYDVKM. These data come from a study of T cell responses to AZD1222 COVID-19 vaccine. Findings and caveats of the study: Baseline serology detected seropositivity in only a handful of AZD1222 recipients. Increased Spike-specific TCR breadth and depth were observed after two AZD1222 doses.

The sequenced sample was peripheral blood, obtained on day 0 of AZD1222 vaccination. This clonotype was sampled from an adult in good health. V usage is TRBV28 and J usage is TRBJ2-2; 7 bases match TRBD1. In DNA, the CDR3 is TGTGCCAGCAGGCCCAGCTGGGACAGGAACACCGGGGAGCTGTTTTTT. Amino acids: CASRPSWDRNTGELFF.